This TCR beta chain emerged from a study of radiation and T cells in renal cell carcinoma. Study-wide context: Nephrectomy followed 15 Gy stereotactic body radiation by 4 weeks.

Time point denoted: blood 2 weeks post-SBRT. Treatment in this sample: 15 Gy SBRT to primary tumor, nephrectomy 4 weeks later. Germline lookup yields CDR1 SGHAT and CDR2 FQNNGV. V was pared by 5 bases and J by 4 bases, with 15 bases between. CDR3 size: 15 residues. Measured with immunoSEQ multiplex PCR; TCRdb has only the in-frame clones, and not every one. The sample has roughly 130,000 clones; about 81% are singletons. This sequence joins TRBV11-2 and TRBJ2-1, with D perhaps assigned TRBD1 or TRBD2 (5 bases each). Here the sequenced sample was blood, taken from a patient whose treatment included radiotherapy and nephrectomy. This TCR was sampled from an older woman with renal cell carcinoma. The CDR3 loop is CASSRTGTYYNEQFF. CDR3 DNA: TGTGCCAGCAGCCGTACCGGGACCTATTACAATGAGCAGTTCTTC.